The present entry profiles one TCR beta chain with its context. Its target is unknown. The protocol was immunoSEQ multiplex PCR, while the TCRdb copy is restricted to in-frame clones and leaves out a portion. Seen here are around 150,000 clones, under 90% observed once, and the top ten hold under 4.5%. This record comes from a study of cytomegalovirus exposure and HLA in healthy donors. Study results and caveats: Rare TCR sequences predominated, though certain public TCRs were found in many donors. The study labeled 180 or so TCR beta chains cytomegalovirus-associated. Subsequent analysis found a tendency for first-cohort TCR clusters to co-occur within the 95 to 150 validation repertoires.

Sequences were obtained from PBMCs. This sequence originates from a young man in good health and CMV-seropositive.

The CDR3 bases are TGTGCCAGCAGGGCGGGGGGAGAGCAGTTCTTC. Protein: CASRAGGEQFF. The chain recombines TRBV6-1 with TRBJ2-1, with 8 nucleotides matching TRBD2. Germline V lookup: CDR1 MNHNS, CDR2 SASEGT. The ends lost 6 bases at V and 10 bases at J; junction bases unmatched: 2. The CDR3 consists of 11 residues.